The present T cell receptor (beta chain) was sequenced within a study of graft-versus-host responses after intestinal transplantation. Looking at the study overall: Recipients were given multivisceral, liver-intestinal, or isolated intestinal transplants. Recipients across the board were started on anti-thymocyte globulin induction, then kept on tacrolimus and steroids for about 3 years.

On this clone itself: Its matching antigen is unknown.

Trimming left V 4 bases short and J 2 bases short, with 12 bases between. Germline V gene sequence: CDR1 SNHLY, CDR2 FYNNEI. This CDR3 contains 14 residues. TCRdb keeps only in-frame clones here, not all; method: immunoSEQ multiplex PCR. The table includes just over 95,000 clones, approximately 90% detected once. Overall study results and limits: Early after transplant, HvG clones declined as circulating GvH clones peaked. Present in recipient marrow, GvH clones included some that appeared first in ileum or blood.

The chain combines TRBV2 with TRBJ2-7; the D is unclear. Specimen: unstimulated CD4+ T cells sorted from spleen or lymph node cells, collected before intestinal transplant. The origin of this receptor is a human donor who received an intestinal transplant. In DNA, the CDR3 is TGTGCCAGCAGTGGGAGACTCGCTACCTACGAGCAGTACTTC. Translation gives CASSGRLATYEQYF.